Presented here are 23 T cell receptor beta chains from one specimen sequenced in a study of blood T cell repertoires in COVID-19. Only in-frame clones appear in the TCRdb table, and some are missing; sequencing was by immunoSEQ multiplex PCR. The sample shows approximately 300,000 clones, roughly 90% of them seen only once. Sequencing was done on a sample of PBMCs or T cells enriched from blood (not recorded which). These receptors came from a woman aged 25 to 45 who had been exposed to COVID-19.

The chain couples TRBV10-3 to TRBJ1-5; the D is unclear. V lost 6 bases and J 4 bases, leaving 13 bases between the germline ends. Germline CDR1 is ENHRY and CDR2 is SYGVKD. CDR3 length: 14 amino acids. The CDR3 sequence: CAIREPGVNQPQHF. The DNA for the CDR3 is TGTGCCATCAGGGAGCCGGGAGTTAATCAGCCCCAGCATTTT.

The gene calls are TRBV11-2 and TRBJ1-1, with TRBD1 as a possible D gene (5 bases). This CDR3 contains 15 residues. Germline values: CDR1 SGHAT, CDR2 FQNNGV. V lost 5 bases to trimming and J lost 11 bases, with 24 bases between them. The CDR3 DNA follows: TGTGCCAGCAGCACCAACATAATGCAGGGATCAACGGCTTTCTTT. As protein: CASSTNIMQGSTAFF.

The chain combines TRBV10-3 with TRBJ1-5, with D tentatively TRBD1 (5 bases). Trimming took 5 bases from V and 9 from J, leaving 17 bases between them. From germline, CDR1 is ENHRY and CDR2 SYGVKD. The CDR3 runs 14 residues. In DNA, the CDR3 is TGTGCCATCAGTCCCGGACGGGACTTGGGGCCCCAGCATTTT. It codes for CAISPGRDLGPQHF.

The chain has TRBV19 and TRBJ1-5, with 8 bases identical to TRBD1. From germline, CDR1 is LNHDA and CDR2 SQIVND (reference sequence). The V gene end was trimmed by 6 bases and the J gene end by 12 bases; junction bases not matched to a gene: 10. This CDR3 spans 13 amino acids. CDR3 amino acids: CASRLRDRRLQHF. CDR3 sequence (DNA): TGTGCCAGTAGACTCCGGGACAGGAGGCTCCAGCATTTT.

The rearrangement links TRBV2 to TRBJ1-2, with 12 positions matching TRBD1. With 6 bases clipped from V and 10 bases from J, the junction kept 15 bases outside the gene matches. The CDR3 is made up of 16 amino acids. Per the germline V gene, CDR1 is SNHLY and CDR2 is FYNNEI. The CDR3 nucleotides are TGTGCCAGCAGCGCGGGGACAGGGGGCCAAATTGTCTCCTACACCTTC. This codes for CASSAGTGGQIVSYTF.

This chain uses TRBV4-1 with TRBJ1-1, with 7 bases aligning to TRBD1. CDR1 and CDR2 from the germline V gene are MGHRA and YSYEKL. V was pared by 2 bases and J by 5 bases, with 17 bases of the junction left unmatched. This CDR3 has 18 residues. CDR3 sequence reads: CASSQTALWGQSGTEAFF. CDR3 nucleotides: TGCGCCAGCAGCCAAACTGCCCTCTGGGGACAGTCGGGAACTGAAGCTTTCTTT.

This chain links TRBV10-3 with TRBJ2-2; no clear D. V dropped 2 bases and J dropped 0 bases, with 10 bases sitting between them. There are 16 residues in the CDR3. Germline CDR1 reads ENHRY; CDR2 reads SYGVKD. The CDR3 DNA sequence: TGTGCCATCAGTGAGCACAACAGAACGAACACCGGGGAGCTGTTTTTT. Translated, it gives CAISEHNRTNTGELFF.

The genes are TRBV4-1 and TRBJ2-1; TRBD2 aligns across 10 bases. The CDR3 totals 13 residues. The ends lost 8 bases at V and 9 bases at J; junction bases unmatched: 7. The germline CDR1 and CDR2 sequences are MGHRA and YSYEKL. Here the CDR3 DNA reads TGCGCCAGCGGGCTAGCGGGGGTGGGTGAGCAGTTCTTC. Protein product: CASGLAGVGEQFF.

This clone was observed a single time. The chain employs TRBV20-1 and TRBJ1-2; D is uncertain. Germline CDR1 is DFQATT and CDR2 is SNEGSKA (reference sequence). Between the trimmed V and J ends, which lost 6 bases and 7 bases, there was a span of 12 bases. The length of the CDR3 is 11 residues. The CDR3 DNA reads TGCAGTGCCAGACCTGAGGGTGGCTACACCTTC. The encoded protein is CSARPEGGYTF.

The genes are TRBV5-4 and TRBJ2-7; 10 bases agree with TRBD1. Germline V gene lookup returns CDR1 SGHNT and CDR2 YYREEE (reference sequence). Trimming cost V 4 bases and J 4 bases; bases outside gene matches: 5. The CDR3 is 14 amino acids. CDR3 sequence: CASSRGQGTYEQYF. DNA of the CDR3: TGTGCCAGCAGCCGGGGACAGGGGACTTACGAGCAGTACTTC.

The V gene is TRBV7-2, the J gene TRBJ2-2; a possible D gene is TRBD1 (6 bases). V lost 2 bases and J lost 6, with 19 bases in between. The CDR3 spans 17 residues. The germline gives CDR1 SGHTA, CDR2 FQGNSA. The DNA of the CDR3 is TGTGCCAGCAGCTTAAATCTTCCGTCCAGGGGATCCGGGGAGCTGTTTTTT. This sequence encodes CASSLNLPSRGSGELFF.

The chain joins TRBV4-1 to TRBJ2-5; 7 bases match TRBD1. This CDR3 comprises 19 residues. Germline V gene sequence: CDR1 MGHRA, CDR2 YSYEKL. V was clipped by 2 bases and J by 5 bases; unmatched bases: 20. The CDR3 here is CASSQLREYKRGPMETQYF. The CDR3 coding sequence is TGCGCCAGCAGCCAACTAAGAGAATATAAAAGGGGGCCGATGGAGACCCAGTACTTC.

The gene calls are TRBV7-2 and TRBJ2-1; weak D call: TRBD2 (5 bases). The CDR3 runs to 13 residues. V lost 5 bases and J 3 bases, leaving 8 bases between the germline ends. Germline CDR1 and CDR2: SGHTA and FQGNSA. CDR3 loop: CASSPGIYNEQFF. CDR3 nucleotide sequence: TGTGCCAGCAGCCCCGGGATCTACAATGAGCAGTTCTTC.

This clone has a single count. The gene calls are TRBV5-6 and TRBJ1-1; no clear D. V shed 4 bases and J shed 0 bases, with 10 bases lying between them. The CDR3 is 14 residues long. Germline assignment: CDR1 SGHDT and CDR2 YYEEEE. DNA of the CDR3: TGTGCCAGCAGCCCCATTACAGTGAACACTGAAGCTTTCTTT. This translates into CASSPITVNTEAFF. Looking up the rest from reference TRBV5-6 and TRBJ1-1 gives the full variable domain: DAGVTQSPTHLIKTRGQQVTLRCSPKSGHDTVSWYQQALGQGPQFIFQYYEEEERQRGNFPDRFSGHQFPNYSSELNVNALLLGDSALYLCASSPITVNTEAFFGQGTRLTVV.

The rearrangement joins TRBV7-9 to TRBJ1-1; D possibly corresponds to TRBD1 (6 bases). Trimming left V 3 bases short and J 6 bases short, with 14 bases between. Germline V gene lookup returns CDR1 SEHNR and CDR2 FQNEAQ (reference sequence). The length of the CDR3 is 14 residues. The CDR3 loop reads CASSLTQGWPEAFF. In DNA, the CDR3 is TGTGCCAGCAGCTTGACACAGGGCTGGCCTGAAGCTTTCTTT. Together with reference TRBV7-9 and TRBJ1-1, the CDR3 gives the full variable domain: DTGVSQNPRHKITKRGQNVTFRCDPISEHNRLYWYRQTLGQGPEFLTYFQNEAQLEKSRLLSDRFSAERPKGSFSTLEIQRTEQGDSAMYLCASSLTQGWPEAFFGQGTRLTVV.

Here the CDR3 DNA reads TGTGCCAGCAGTAGACAGCTGGCTAATGAAAAACTGTTTTTT. It translates to CASSRQLANEKLFF. The chain is built from TRBV2 and TRBJ1-4; tentatively, D is TRBD1 (5 bases). Germline values: CDR1 SNHLY, CDR2 FYNNEI. Trimming pared 5 bases from V and 3 bases from J, leaving 10 bases between. The CDR3 has 14 residues.

This clone was recorded once. The chain has TRBV5-4 and TRBJ1-6; TRBD1 is a possible D gene (5 bases). Germline-derived CDR1 and CDR2 are SGHNT and YYREEE (reference sequence). There are 16 residues in the CDR3. V was shortened by 0 bases and J by 7 bases, with 14 bases between the two germline ends. The CDR3 is CASSLDGGMVNSPLHF. CDR3 bases: TGTGCCAGCAGCTTGGATGGGGGGATGGTAAATTCACCCCTCCACTTT.

This chain uses TRBV28 with TRBJ1-4, with D tentatively TRBD1 (6 bases). This CDR3 comprises 13 residues. Germline V gene lookup returns CDR1 MDHEN and CDR2 SYDVKM. The ends were cut back, 8 bases at V and 7 bases at J, with 14 bases in the middle. The CDR3: CASLRAGVEKLFF. The CDR3 DNA sequence: TGTGCCAGCCTGCGGGCAGGGGTTGAAAAACTGTTTTTT.

This clone was counted once. The chain couples TRBV4-3 to TRBJ2-5; 7 bases line up with TRBD1. The germline V gene has CDR1 LGHNA and CDR2 YSLEER. V shed 0 bases and J 5 bases; nucleotides not matched to a gene: 6. This CDR3 comprises 15 residues. CDR3 in DNA: TGCGCCAGCAGCCAAGACCGATCAGGGGGTGAGACCCAGTACTTC. Its translation is CASSQDRSGGETQYF.

The chain has TRBV7-9 and TRBJ2-5; 7 bases line up with TRBD1. The length of the CDR3 is 14 residues. The V gene end was trimmed by 4 bases and the J gene end by 9 bases; junction bases not matched to a gene: 11. CDR1 and CDR2 from the germline V gene are SEHNR and FQNEAQ (reference sequence). CDR3 region: CASSSDLLGGPQYF. The CDR3 coding sequence is TGTGCCAGCAGCTCAGACCTACTAGGGGGCCCCCAGTACTTC.

The CDR3 protein is CASHRSAGASYTF. The CDR3 DNA sequence: TGTGCCAGCCACCGATCGGCCGGAGCTAGCTACACCTTC. The rearrangement links TRBV19 to TRBJ1-2; D call uncertain. The CDR3 consists of 13 residues. V was cut by 9 bases and J by 9 bases, with 20 bases left in between. Germline CDR1 reads LNHDA; CDR2 reads SQIVND (reference sequence).

The chain has TRBV7-9 and TRBJ1-1; D is undetermined. The germline gives CDR1 SEHNR, CDR2 FQNEAQ (reference sequence). Trimming removed 5 bases from V and 3 bases from J, with 10 bases in between. This CDR3 is built from 13 residues. This CDR3 reads CASSLSGDTEAFF. CDR3 nucleotides: TGTGCCAGCAGCCTGTCGGGAGACACTGAAGCTTTCTTT.

The chain is built from TRBV7-6 and TRBJ1-2; D uncertain. Per the germline V gene, CDR1 is SGHVS and CDR2 is FNYEAQ. V was clipped by 3 bases and J by 6 bases, with 11 bases between them. The CDR3 has 13 amino acids. The CDR3 is CASSFPQEDGYTF. The CDR3 DNA reads as TGTGCCAGCAGCTTCCCCCAGGAAGATGGCTACACCTTC.